These 8 T cell receptor beta chains came from one sample sequenced in a study of shared clonotypes between healthy human individuals. Some clones are missing from TCRdb's copy, which holds only in-frame ones; the method was immunoSEQ multiplex PCR. Of 2.3 million or so clones listed, 85% to 95% are singletons. Sequencing used naive CD4+ T cells from PBMCs. Subset of the sample: CD45RA+ positively selected. The receptors shown here come from a man younger than 30 in good health. Some clones in this sample may be carry-over from other donors' samples.

This clone has just a few counts. V is TRBV2 and J is TRBJ1-1; TRBD1 aligns across 10 bases. Germline V gene lookup returns CDR1 SNHLY and CDR2 FYNNEI. With V trimmed by 4 bases and J by 10 bases, 9 bases remained unmatched. This CDR3 is built from 14 residues. The CDR3 DNA reads as TGTGCCAGCAGTGCCTCCTCAGGGACAGGGGCAGCTTTCTTT. Residues: CASSASSGTGAAFF.

The chain joins TRBV5-1 to TRBJ1-2; TRBD1 matches at 7 bases. This CDR3 spans 17 amino acids. Germline V gene data show CDR1 as SGHRS and CDR2 as YFSETQ. Unmatched junction bases numbered 16, after V lost 0 bases and J lost 8 bases. This chain's CDR3 is CASSLVVSGGGVPGYTF. CDR3 bases: TGCGCCAGCAGCTTGGTTGTTTCGGGAGGGGGCGTGCCCGGCTACACCTTC.

The rearrangement links TRBV7-2 to TRBJ2-3, with 11 bases identical to TRBD2. This CDR3 spans 15 amino acids. Germline loops: CDR1 SGHTA, CDR2 FQGNSA. The CDR3 DNA is TGTGCTTCGGGACTAGCGGAGATTAGCACAGATACGCAGTATTTT. This codes for CASGLAEISTDTQYF.

The chain combines TRBV9 with TRBJ1-3; D unresolved. The CDR3 extends over 16 amino acids. Germline loops: CDR1 SGDLS, CDR2 YYNGEE. V shed 0 bases and J shed 0 bases, with 10 bases lying between them. The CDR3 bases are TGTGCCAGCAGCGTAGCTCCGTGGGGCTCTGGAAACACCATATATTTT. Its translation is CASSVAPWGSGNTIYF.

The V gene is TRBV2, the J gene TRBJ1-1; TRBD1 matches 11 bases. Germline trimming cut 8 bases from V and 1 base from J; bases unmatched to any gene: 6. The CDR3 length is 15 residues. Germline V gene sequence: CDR1 SNHLY, CDR2 FYNNEI. The CDR3 bases are TGTGCCAGCTTTGGGACAGGGGGGAAGAACACTGAAGCTTTCTTT. It specifies CASFGTGGKNTEAFF.

J is TRBJ2-1 and V is TRBV5-6; D perhaps matches TRBD2 (7 bases). V lost 4 bases and J 7 bases, leaving 18 bases between the germline ends. The germline CDR1 and CDR2 sequences are SGHDT and YYEEEE. The CDR3 extends over 15 amino acids. CDR3 nucleotides: TGTGCCAGCAGCCCCCGTTTCGGGGGGCTAAATGAGCAGTTCTTC. This sequence encodes CASSPRFGGLNEQFF.

This clone appeared a few times. V gene TRBV6-1 combines with J gene TRBJ1-5; D ambiguous. Germline V CDR1 and CDR2: MNHNS, SASEGT. The CDR3 is 14 amino acids. V was shortened by 3 bases and J by 0 bases, with 6 bases between the two germline ends. The CDR3 region has the DNA TGTGCCAGCAGTGACGCGATTAGCAATCAGCCCCAGCATTTT. This translates into CASSDAISNQPQHF.

About this clone itself: Other nucleotide sequences in the sample specify the same CDR3. The chain couples TRBV7-3 to TRBJ2-5; 8 bases map to TRBD2. The CDR3 runs to 13 residues. Germline V gives CDR1 SGHTA, CDR2 FQGTGA. V dropped 5 bases and J dropped 3; count of bases not matched to a gene: 2. The CDR3, as DNA: TGTGCCAGCAGCCTACTAGCGGAAGAGACCCAGTACTTC. This translates into CASSLLAEETQYF. The variable domain in full, completed from reference TRBV7-3 and TRBJ2-5, reads GAGVSQTPSNKVTEKGKYVELRCDPISGHTALYWYRQSLGQGPEFLIYFQGTGAADDSGLPNDRFFAVRPEGSVSTLKIQRTERGDSAVYLCASSLLAEETQYFGPGTRLLVL.